This T cell receptor beta chain was recorded in a study of blood T cell repertoires in COVID-19. Study background: The cDNA or gDNA used as material had been derived from T cells, B-cell-depleted T cells, or PBMCs.

Germline V gives CDR1 LGHDT, CDR2 YNNKEL (reference sequence). Trimming removed 1 base from V and 5 bases from J; junction bases left unmatched: 11. The CDR3 runs 17 residues. Profiling relied on immunoSEQ multiplex PCR, and the TCRdb table lists in-frame clones only, not all of them. The sample contains roughly 220,000 clones, approximately 83% of which appear only once. Sequencing input: peripheral blood. The chain uses TRBV3-1 (or the pseudogene TRBV3-2) and TRBJ2-3, with TRBD2 identical over 8 bases. The TCR was taken from a woman aged 25 to 39 who had recovered from COVID-19. The DNA of the CDR3 is TGTGCCAGCAGCCAAGGCCCGGGTAGCGGGATAAAAGATACGCAGTATTTT. This gives the protein CASSQGPGSGIKDTQYF.